This entry concerns a single TCR beta chain. What it binds is not known. The same CDR3 is also encoded by other DNA sequences in this sample. This sample is drawn from a study of shared clonotypes between healthy human individuals. Study findings and constraints: As a rule, naive subsets had a larger estimated richness than memory subsets.

V was pared by 6 bases and J by 6 bases, with 4 bases of the junction left unmatched. The CDR3 runs to 14 residues. The germline V gene encodes CDR1 KGHSH and CDR2 LQKENI. At the deep level, the assay was run. Data came from immunoSEQ multiplex PCR; TCRdb stores just in-frame clones and leaves some out. The sample has a few million clones, roughly 93% seen once. Study donors comprised healthy, HIV-negative adults devoid of recent acute infection or vaccination. The chain joins TRBV18 to TRBJ2-1, with 11 bases lining up with TRBD2. This clonotype was sampled from a man aged 18-30 years in good health. Some clones in this sample may be carry-over from other donors' samples. Sample: naive CD4+ T cells from PBMCs. Subset of the sample: CD45RA+ positively selected. CDR3 in amino acids: CASSGTSGRNEQFF. The CDR3, as DNA: TGTGCCAGCTCCGGGACTAGCGGCCGCAATGAGCAGTTCTTC.